The T cell receptor (beta chain) under discussion was sequenced for a study of tumor and adjacent non-tumor tissue in lung cancer. Looking at the study overall: Aged about 30 to 85 years, patients included fewer than 11 men and a handful of women with stage I to III disease. Samples averaged approximately 3.9 million productive TCRbeta reads each. Study outcomes and limitations: Significantly higher TCR diversity was found in tumor than normal lung.

No cell sorting was done before RNA was extracted from the tissue. Chemotherapy-naive patients with new lung cancer underwent thoracic surgery in China, August–November 2014. A modified ARM-PCR protocol with three rounds of nested PCR amplified TCRbeta. TCRdb re-derived calls from the multiplex PCR reads in MiXCR, one entry per CDR3 protein. The table lists about 200,000 distinct CDR3 sequences, around 70% of them singletons. The V gene's germline CDR1 is MDHEN and CDR2 SYDVKM. The CDR3 spans 16 residues. V was clipped by 5 bases and J by 3 bases; unmatched bases: 10. Concerning this clonotype itself: The antigen remains unidentified.

This rearrangement joins TRBV28 to TRBJ2-3, with 8 bases that match TRBD1. This clonotype originated in a man aged 60 to 75 with non-small cell lung cancer. Sequencing was performed on lung tumor tissue. The CDR3 nucleotides are TGTGCCAGCAGTATGGGCGGATACAGGGGGACAGATACGCAGTATTTT. Translation gives CASSMGGYRGTDTQYF.